Here is one T cell receptor (beta chain) with its context. What it recognizes is unknown. The time point is: pretreatment peripheral blood. Locally advanced or metastatic urothelial carcinoma affected all patients. This sample was taken from a study of PD-L1 blockade in urothelial cancer. Only in-frame clones appear in the TCRdb table, and some are missing; sequencing was by immunoSEQ multiplex PCR. The table records 70,000 or so clones, roughly 90% of them present only once. V lost 5 bases and J lost 0; bases outside the gene matches: 4. Germline V gene data show CDR1 as LNHDA and CDR2 as SQIVND (reference sequence). This CDR3 has 16 amino acids. Whole-study results and caveats: Better survival was predicted when blood TCR clonality before treatment fell below the median.

The TCR sequence derives from a man aged 65-85 years with urothelial cancer. The rearrangement links TRBV19 to TRBJ2-2, with TRBD1 matching 9 bases. Sequenced here: PBMCs, sampled around atezolizumab (anti-PD-L1) treatment. DNA for the CDR3: TGTGCCAGTAGTCTGGGACAGGGTACGAACACCGGGGAGCTGTTTTTT. This codes for CASSLGQGTNTGELFF.